Shown below are 11 T cell receptor beta chains from a single sample sequenced in a study of cytomegalovirus exposure and HLA in healthy donors. 13 Jbeta primers and 60 Vbeta primers were used for the PCR. Assay: immunoSEQ multiplex PCR; the TCRdb copy retains only in-frame clones and omits some. The repertoire holds 50,000 to 65,000 clones, with under 90% as singletons. Sample: PBMCs. These receptors all stem from a woman aged 18-35 years in good health and CMV-seronegative.

The chain combines TRBV19 with TRBJ1-6, with D maybe TRBD1 (6 bases). Germline CDR1 and CDR2: LNHDA and SQIVND (reference sequence). CDR3 size: 15 residues. Deletions cut 4 bases from V and 4 bases from J, with 11 bases between. CDR3 residues: CASSTSDSYNSPLHF. DNA of the CDR3: TGTGCCAGTAGTACCTCGGACAGTTATAATTCACCCCTCCACTTT.

This chain joins TRBV30 and TRBJ1-4, with D possibly matching TRBD1 (6 bases). Germline values: CDR1 GTSNPN, CDR2 SVGIG (reference sequence). V dropped 4 bases and J dropped 5 bases, with 11 bases sitting between them. The CDR3 is 13 amino acids. Written as DNA, the CDR3 is TGTGCCTGGAAAAGGGGGGGGAATGAAAAACTGTTTTTT. Translated: CAWKRGGNEKLFF.

J is TRBJ1-2 and V is TRBV7-3; weak D call: TRBD1 (6 bases). V shed 5 bases and J shed 3 bases, with 10 bases lying between them. Per germline, CDR1 SGHTA and CDR2 FQGTGA. The length of the CDR3 is 13 residues. The CDR3 loop reads CASSPGADYGYTF. CDR3 coding DNA: TGTGCCAGCAGCCCAGGGGCGGACTATGGCTACACCTTC.

V and J are TRBV7-7 and TRBJ1-1; 9 bases agree with TRBD1. Germline CDR1 reads SSHAT; CDR2 reads FNYEAQ (reference sequence). The J segment lost 6 bases and the V segment lost 6 bases, leaving 11 bases of the junction unmatched. This CDR3 is built from 15 residues. CDR3 nucleotide sequence: TGTGCCAGCAGGCCTTATCCGGGACAGGGCCCTGAAGCTTTCTTT. It codes for CASRPYPGQGPEAFF.

The chain combines TRBV27 with TRBJ1-2, with 7 bases matching TRBD1. Germline V CDR1 and CDR2: MNHEY, SMNVEV (reference sequence). Losses at the gene ends were 6 bases for V and 4 bases for J; bases not matched to a gene: 8. The CDR3 contains 14 residues. The CDR3 protein is CASRPVTGAYGYTF. CDR3 coding DNA: TGTGCCAGCAGACCGGTCACAGGGGCCTATGGCTACACCTTC.

The chain joins TRBV7-3 to TRBJ1-1, with D tentatively TRBD1 (6 bases). CDR1 is SGHTA, CDR2 FQGTGA, per germline. The ends were cut back, 5 bases at V and 7 bases at J, with 17 bases in the middle. CDR3 length: 14 residues. The CDR3 sequence: CASSATGIGGEAFF. The DNA for the CDR3 is TGTGCCAGCAGCGCCACAGGGATCGGTGGTGAAGCTTTCTTT.

The chain uses TRBV7-9 and TRBJ2-7; 7 nucleotides match TRBD2. V was pared by 5 bases and J by 2 bases, with 6 bases of the junction left unmatched. Germline CDR1 and CDR2: SEHNR and FQNEAQ (reference sequence). There are 14 residues in the CDR3. CDR3 residues: CASSRGDYTYEQYF. CDR3 DNA sequence: TGTGCCAGCAGCCGGGGGGACTACACCTACGAGCAGTACTTC.

This clone appeared a single time. V usage is TRBV19 and J usage is TRBJ2-7; 14 nucleotides match TRBD2. Losses at the gene ends were 6 bases for V and 0 bases for J; bases not matched to a gene: 1. The CDR3 is 15 residues long. Germline CDR1 LNHDA, CDR2 SQIVND (reference sequence). CDR3 coding DNA: TGTGCCAGTAGGGGACTAGCGGGAGACTCCTACGAGCAGTACTTC. As protein: CASRGLAGDSYEQYF.

This clone was seen a single time. The rearrangement links TRBV28 to TRBJ2-5; D may be TRBD1 (5 bases). The CDR3 spans 16 residues. Looked up from germline, CDR1 is MDHEN and CDR2 is SYDVKM. Trimming removed 3 bases at V and 1 base at J, with 15 bases between. The CDR3 DNA reads as TGTGCCAGCAGTTTTAACGTCCAGGGCCCCCAAGAGACCCAGTACTTC. Amino acid sequence: CASSFNVQGPQETQYF. Full variable domain (remainder filled in from reference TRBV28 and TRBJ2-5): DVKVTQSSRYLVKRTGEKVFLECVQDMDHENMFWYRQDPGLGLRLIYFSYDVKMKEKGDIPEGYSVSREKKERFSLILESASTNQTSMYLCASSFNVQGPQETQYFGPGTRLLVL.

The J gene is TRBJ2-7, the V gene TRBV29-1; the match to TRBD2 covers 8 bases. CDR1 is SQVTM, CDR2 ANQGSEA, per germline. V was clipped by 6 bases and J by 0 bases; unmatched bases: 10. The CDR3 is 15 amino acids. The CDR3 loop is CSVLGVAGSSYEQYF. In DNA, the CDR3 is TGCAGCGTGCTGGGGGTAGCGGGGAGCTCCTACGAGCAGTACTTC.

The V and J genes are TRBV7-2 and TRBJ1-5; no clear D. The germline V gene encodes CDR1 SGHTA and CDR2 FQGNSA. The CDR3 covers 15 residues. Trimming pared 2 bases from V and 4 bases from J, leaving 12 bases between. The CDR3 nucleotides read TGTGCCAGCAGCTTAAGTGCAGGCCTTAATCAGCCCCAGCATTTT. Translation: CASSLSAGLNQPQHF.